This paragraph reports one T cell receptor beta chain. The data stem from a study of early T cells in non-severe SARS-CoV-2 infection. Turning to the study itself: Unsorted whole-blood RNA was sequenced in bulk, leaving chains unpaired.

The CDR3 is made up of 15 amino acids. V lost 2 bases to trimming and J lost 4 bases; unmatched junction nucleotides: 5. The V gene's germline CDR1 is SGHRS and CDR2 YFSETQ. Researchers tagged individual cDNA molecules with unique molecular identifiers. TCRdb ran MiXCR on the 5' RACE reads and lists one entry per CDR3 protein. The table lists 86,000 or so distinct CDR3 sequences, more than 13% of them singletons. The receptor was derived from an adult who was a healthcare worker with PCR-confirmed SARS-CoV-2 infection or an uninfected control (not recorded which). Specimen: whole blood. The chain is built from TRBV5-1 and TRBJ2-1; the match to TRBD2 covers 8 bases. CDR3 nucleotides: TGCGCCAGCAGCTTAAAGCGGGAGCTGTACAATGAGCAGTTCTTC. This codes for CASSLKRELYNEQFF.